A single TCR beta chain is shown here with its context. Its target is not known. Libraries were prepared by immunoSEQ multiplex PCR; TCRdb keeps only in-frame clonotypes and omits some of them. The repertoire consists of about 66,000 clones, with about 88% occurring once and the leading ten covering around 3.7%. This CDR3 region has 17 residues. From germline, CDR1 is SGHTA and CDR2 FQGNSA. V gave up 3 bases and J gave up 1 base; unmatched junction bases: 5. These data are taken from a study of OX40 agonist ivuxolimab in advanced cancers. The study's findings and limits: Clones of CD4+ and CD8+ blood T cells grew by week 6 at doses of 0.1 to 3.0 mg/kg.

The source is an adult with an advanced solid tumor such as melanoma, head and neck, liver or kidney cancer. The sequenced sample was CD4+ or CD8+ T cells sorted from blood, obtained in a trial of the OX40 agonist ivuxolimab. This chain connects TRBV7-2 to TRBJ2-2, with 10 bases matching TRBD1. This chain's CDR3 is CASSFRQGAVNTGELFF. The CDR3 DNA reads TGTGCCAGCAGCTTTCGACAGGGGGCTGTGAACACCGGGGAGCTGTTTTTT.